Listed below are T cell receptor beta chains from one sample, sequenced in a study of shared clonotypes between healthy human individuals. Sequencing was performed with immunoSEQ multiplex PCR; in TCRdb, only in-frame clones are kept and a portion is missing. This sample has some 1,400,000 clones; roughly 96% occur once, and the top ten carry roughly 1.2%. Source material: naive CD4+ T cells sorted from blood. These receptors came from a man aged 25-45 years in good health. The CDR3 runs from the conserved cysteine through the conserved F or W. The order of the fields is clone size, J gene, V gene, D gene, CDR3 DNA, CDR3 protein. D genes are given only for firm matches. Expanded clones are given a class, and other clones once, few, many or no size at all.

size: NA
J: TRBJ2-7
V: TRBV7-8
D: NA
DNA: TGTGCCAGCAGCTTTAGAGTCGCACAGCCAGGCACCCCCTACGAGCAGTACTTC
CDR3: CASSFRVAQPGTPYEQYF

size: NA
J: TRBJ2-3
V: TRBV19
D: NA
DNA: TGTGCCAGTAGGGATCCAGGGGCCACAGATACGCAGTATTTT
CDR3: CASRDPGATDTQYF

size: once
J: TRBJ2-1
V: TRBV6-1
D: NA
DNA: TGTGCCAGCAGTGAACACGGGCCCTCGTCCGATGAGCAGTTCTTC
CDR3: CASSEHGPSSDEQFF

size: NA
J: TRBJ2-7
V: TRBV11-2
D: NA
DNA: TGTGCCAGCAGCTCGTTTTACGAGCAGTACTTC
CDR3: CASSSFYEQYF

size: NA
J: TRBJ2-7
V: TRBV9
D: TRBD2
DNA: TGTGCCAGCAGCGCCGTAGCGGGAGGGCCTGGCGAGCAGTACTTC
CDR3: CASSAVAGGPGEQYF

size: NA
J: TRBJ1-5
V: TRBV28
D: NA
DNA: TGTGCCAGCAGTTTATACGGCAGGAACAATCAGCCCCAGCATTTT
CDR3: CASSLYGRNNQPQHF

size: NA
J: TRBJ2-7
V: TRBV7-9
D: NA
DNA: TGTGCCAGCAGCCTAACCGGCTACGAGCAGTACTTC
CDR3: CASSLTGYEQYF

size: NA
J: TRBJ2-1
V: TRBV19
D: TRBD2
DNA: TGTGCCACCACAGATCCAAGAGCGGGAGTGGGAGAGCAGTTCTTC
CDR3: CATTDPRAGVGEQFF

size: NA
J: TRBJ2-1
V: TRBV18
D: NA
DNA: TGTGCCAGCTCGTGGGACAATGAGCAGTTCTTC
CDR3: CASSWDNEQFF

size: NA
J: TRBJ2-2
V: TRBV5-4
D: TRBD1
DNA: TGTGCCAGCAGCTTGGCAGGGGGTCGCACCGGGGAGCTGTTTTTT
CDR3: CASSLAGGRTGELFF

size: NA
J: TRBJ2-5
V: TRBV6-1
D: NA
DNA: TGTGCCAGCAGTGAATCCCAGGGATGGGTAGAGACCCAGTACTTC
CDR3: CASSESQGWVETQYF

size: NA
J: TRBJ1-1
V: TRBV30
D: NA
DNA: TGTGCCTGGAGTGTAGATGGAGCTGAAGCTTTCTTT
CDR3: CAWSVDGAEAFF

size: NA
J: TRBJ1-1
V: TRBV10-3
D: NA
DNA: TGTGCCATCACTTCGGGACCCAGCTACACTGAAGCTTTCTTT
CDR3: CAITSGPSYTEAFF

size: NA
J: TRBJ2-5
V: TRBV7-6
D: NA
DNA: TGTGCCAGCAGCTTTCGTGGAAGGGCCGGTGAGGAGACCCAGTACTTC
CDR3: CASSFRGRAGEETQYF